This TCR beta chain was captured by sequencing in a study of response to subunit inactivated influenza vaccine. Study-level results: Only a handful of new T cells, the authors suggested, are recruited with each seasonal influenza vaccination.

V was pared by 9 bases and J by 7 bases, with 9 bases between. This CDR3 has 11 amino acids. Of note for this clonotype: Its antigen is unknown.

TCRdb independently ran MiXCR on the RT-PCR reads; one entry per CDR3 protein. The sample has about 800,000 distinct CDR3 sequences; about 20% are singletons. The chain employs TRBV12-3 or TRBV12-4 and TRBJ2-2, with unresolved D. The sequencing used PBMCs from blood, collected 4 to 6 days after vaccination. This TCR was sampled from a man between 50 and 59 years old who received an inactivated influenza vaccine. The chain's CDR3 is CASMVVGELFF. CDR3 nucleotide sequence: TGTGCCAGTATGGTCGTCGGGGAGCTGTTTTTT.